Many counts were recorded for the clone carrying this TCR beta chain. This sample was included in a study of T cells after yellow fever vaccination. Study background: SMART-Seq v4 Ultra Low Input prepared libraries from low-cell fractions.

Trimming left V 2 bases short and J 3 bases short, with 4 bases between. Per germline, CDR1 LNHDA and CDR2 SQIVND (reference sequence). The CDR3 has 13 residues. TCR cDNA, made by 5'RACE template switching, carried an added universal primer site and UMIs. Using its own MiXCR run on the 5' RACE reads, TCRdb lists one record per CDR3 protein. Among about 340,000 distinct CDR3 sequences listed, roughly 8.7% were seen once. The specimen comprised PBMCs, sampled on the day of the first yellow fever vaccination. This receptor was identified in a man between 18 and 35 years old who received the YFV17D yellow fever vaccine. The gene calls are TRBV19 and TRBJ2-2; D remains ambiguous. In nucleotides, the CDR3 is TGTGCCAGTAGTATAACTTACACCGGGGAGCTGTTTTTT. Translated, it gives CASSITYTGELFF.